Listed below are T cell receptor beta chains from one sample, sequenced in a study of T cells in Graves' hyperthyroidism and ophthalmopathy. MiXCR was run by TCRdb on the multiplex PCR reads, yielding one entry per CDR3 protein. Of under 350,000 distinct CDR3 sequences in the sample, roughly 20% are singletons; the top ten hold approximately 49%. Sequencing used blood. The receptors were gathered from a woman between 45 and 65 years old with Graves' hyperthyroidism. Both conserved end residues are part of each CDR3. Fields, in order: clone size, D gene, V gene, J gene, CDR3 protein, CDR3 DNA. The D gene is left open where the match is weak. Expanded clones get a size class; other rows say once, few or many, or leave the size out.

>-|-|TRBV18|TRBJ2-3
CASSPLTYTQYF
TGTGCCAGCTCACCGTTGACGTATACGCAGTATTTT
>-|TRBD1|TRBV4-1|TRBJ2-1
CASSRQSRQGNEQFF
TGCGCCAGCAGCCGCCAGAGTCGACAGGGAAATGAGCAGTTCTTC
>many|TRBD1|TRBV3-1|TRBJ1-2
CASSHDRVSNTF
TGTGCCAGCAGCCACGACAGGGTGTCGAACACCTTC
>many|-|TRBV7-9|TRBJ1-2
CATGSTGKYGYTF
TGTGCCACAGGGAGTACAGGGAAGTATGGCTACACCTTC
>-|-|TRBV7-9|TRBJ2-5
CASNQMLETQYF
TGTGCCAGCAACCAAATGTTAGAGACCCAGTACTTC
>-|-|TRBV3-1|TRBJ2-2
CASSPLTVNTGELFF
TGTGCCAGCAGCCCATTGACAGTGAACACCGGGGAGCTGTTTTTT
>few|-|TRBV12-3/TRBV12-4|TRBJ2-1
CASSPHHGAWGDEQFF
TGTGCCAGCAGCCCCCATCACGGGGCGTGGGGGGATGAGCAGTTCTTC
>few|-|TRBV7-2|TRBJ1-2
CASSLEFGRALYGYTF
TGTGCCAGCAGCTTAGAATTCGGACGTGCGCTCTATGGCTACACCTTC
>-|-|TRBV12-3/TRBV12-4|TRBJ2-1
CASSLLPGHEFF
TGTGCCAGCAGTTTACTTCCAGGGCATGAGTTCTTC
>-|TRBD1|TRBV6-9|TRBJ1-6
CASSYPTGESSPLHF
TGTGCCAGCAGTTACCCGACAGGGGAAAGCTCACCCCTCCACTTT
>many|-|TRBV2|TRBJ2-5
CASSDGLETQYF
TGTGCCAGCAGTGACGGTTTAGAGACCCAGTACTTC
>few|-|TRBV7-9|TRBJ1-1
CASSSPESPERIEAFF
TGTGCCAGCAGCTCTCCCGAGAGCCCGGAAAGAATCGAAGCTTTCTTT
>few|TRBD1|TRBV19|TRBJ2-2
CASSSLTGPTGELFF
TGTGCCAGTAGTAGCCTGACAGGGCCCACCGGGGAGCTGTTTTTT
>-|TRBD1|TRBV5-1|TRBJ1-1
CASSWGQSNTEAFF
TGCGCCAGCAGCTGGGGACAGAGTAACACTGAAGCTTTCTTT
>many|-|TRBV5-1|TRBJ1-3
CASSPRNGNTIYF
TGCGCCAGCAGCCCACGTAATGGAAACACCATATATTTT
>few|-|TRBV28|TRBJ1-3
CASSTGAYSGNTIYF
TGTGCCAGCAGCACGGGAGCCTACTCTGGAAACACCATATATTTT
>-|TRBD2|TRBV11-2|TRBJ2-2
CASSLWGGSGELFF
TGTGCCAGCAGCTTATGGGGCGGGAGCGGGGAGCTGTTTTTT
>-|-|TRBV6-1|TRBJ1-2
CASGVGHGYTF
TGTGCCAGCGGAGTCGGACATGGCTACACCTTC
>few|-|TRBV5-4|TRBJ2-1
CASSPGPAPEVEQFF
TGTGCCAGCAGCCCAGGACCGGCCCCAGAGGTTGAGCAGTTCTTC
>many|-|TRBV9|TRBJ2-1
CASSVRDTGVNEQFF
TGTGCCAGCAGCGTCCGGGACACGGGGGTCAATGAGCAGTTCTTC
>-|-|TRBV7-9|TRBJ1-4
CASSLDTGGEKLFF
TGTGCCAGCAGCTTAGACACTGGGGGCGAAAAACTGTTTTTT
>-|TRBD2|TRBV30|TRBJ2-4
CAWSAGLAVNIQYF
TGTGCCTGGAGTGCGGGACTAGCGGTAAACATTCAGTACTTC
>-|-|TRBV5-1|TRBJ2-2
CASSLDITGELFF
TGCGCCAGCAGCTTGGACATCACCGGGGAGCTGTTTTTT
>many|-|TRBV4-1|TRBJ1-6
CASSQEGSVLNSPLHF
TGCGCCAGCAGCCAAGAGGGGTCAGTCCTCAATTCACCCCTCCACTTT
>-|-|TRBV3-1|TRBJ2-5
CASSQGLVHKYF
TGTGCCAGCAGCCAAGGACTAGTGCATAAGTACTTC
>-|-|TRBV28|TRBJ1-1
CASGLGTGTLNTEAFF
TGTGCCAGCGGTTTGGGAACAGGAACCTTGAACACTGAAGCTTTCTTT
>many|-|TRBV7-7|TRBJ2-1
CASSFTSYNEQFF
TGTGCTAGCAGCTTCACCTCCTACAATGAGCAGTTCTTC
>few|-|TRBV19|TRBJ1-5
CASSIAADQPQHF
TGTGCCAGTAGTATCGCGGCAGATCAGCCCCAGCATTTT
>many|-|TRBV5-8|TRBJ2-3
CASNRDTTDTQYF
TGTGCCAGCAATCGGGACACTACAGATACGCAGTATTTT
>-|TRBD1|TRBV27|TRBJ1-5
CASSSTPDRGRGQPQHF
TGTGCCAGCAGTTCGACACCTGACAGGGGGCGCGGTCAGCCCCAGCATTTT
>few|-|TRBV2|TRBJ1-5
CASSVGGNNQPQHF
TGTGCCAGCAGTGTCGGGGGTAACAATCAGCCCCAGCATTTT
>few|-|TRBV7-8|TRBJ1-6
CASSWTQESPLHF
TGTGCCAGCAGCTGGACCCAGGAGTCACCCCTCCACTTT
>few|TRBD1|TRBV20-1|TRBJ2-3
CSARGQGASGTDTQYF
TGCAGTGCTAGAGGCCAGGGGGCGAGTGGCACAGATACGCAGTATTTT
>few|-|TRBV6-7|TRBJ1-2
CATTIQVYGYTF
TGTGCCACCACTATCCAGGTCTATGGCTACACCTTC
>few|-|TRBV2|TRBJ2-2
CASSYSTGTPGELFF
TGTGCCAGCAGTTACTCAACAGGGACCCCCGGGGAGCTGTTTTTT
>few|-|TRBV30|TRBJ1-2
CAWSDGTANGYTF
TGTGCCTGGAGTGACGGGACGGCCAATGGCTACACCTTC
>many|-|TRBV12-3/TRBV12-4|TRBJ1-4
CASSLRSYEKLFF
TGTGCCAGCAGTTTACGATCTTATGAAAAACTGTTTTTT
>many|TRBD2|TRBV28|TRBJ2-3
CASSDTKREADTQYF
TGTGCCAGCAGTGACACCAAGCGGGAGGCAGATACGCAGTATTTT
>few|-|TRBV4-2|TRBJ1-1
CASSQEIRAGNTEAFF
TGTGCCAGCAGCCAAGAGATCAGGGCGGGGAACACTGAAGCTTTCTTT
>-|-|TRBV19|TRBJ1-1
CASSIDGGANTEAFF
TGTGCCAGTAGTATAGACGGAGGGGCGAACACTGAAGCTTTCTTT
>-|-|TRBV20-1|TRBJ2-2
CSARDIVKSGELFF
TGCAGTGCTAGAGATATCGTTAAGAGCGGGGAGCTGTTTTTT
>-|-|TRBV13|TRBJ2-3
CASSRPVATDTQYF
TGTGCCAGCAGCCGGCCCGTTGCCACAGATACGCAGTATTTT
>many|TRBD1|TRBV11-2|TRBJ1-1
CASSRNYPGQMNTEAFF
TGTGCCAGCAGCCGAAATTACCCGGGACAGATGAACACTGAAGCTTTCTTT
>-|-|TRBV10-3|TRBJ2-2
CAISESRTGNTGELFF
TGTGCCATCAGTGAGTCGAGGACTGGGAACACCGGGGAGCTGTTTTTT
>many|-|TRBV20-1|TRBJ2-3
CSGPTGTDTQYF
TGCAGTGGCCCAACCGGCACAGATACGCAGTATTTT
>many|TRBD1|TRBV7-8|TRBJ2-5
CASSPNRDRGRTETQYF
TGTGCCAGCAGCCCGAACCGGGACAGGGGGCGCACGGAGACCCAGTACTTC
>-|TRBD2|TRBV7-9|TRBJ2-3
CASRFTQALAGVTDTQYF
TGTGCCAGCAGGTTTACGCAAGCCTTAGCGGGAGTCACAGATACGCAGTATTTT
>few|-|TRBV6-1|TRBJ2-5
CASSESLVGGGSETQYF
TGTGCCAGCAGTGAATCCTTAGTGGGAGGTGGTTCAGAGACCCAGTACTTC
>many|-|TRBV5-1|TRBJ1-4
CASSFGGTTNEKLFF
TGTGCCAGCAGCTTCGGAGGGACAACTAATGAAAAACTGTTTTTT
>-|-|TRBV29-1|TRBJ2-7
CSVYRDQSHEQYF
TGCAGCGTTTACCGAGACCAGTCCCACGAGCAGTACTTC
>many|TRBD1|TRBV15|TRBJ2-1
CATSRATGPYNEQFF
TGTGCCACCAGCAGAGCGACAGGGCCGTACAATGAGCAGTTCTTC
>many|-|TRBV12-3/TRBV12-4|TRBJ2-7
CASSRDITEQYF
TGTGCCAGCAGTCGAGACATCACTGAGCAGTACTTC
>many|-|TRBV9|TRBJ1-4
CASSAVPSRGGREKLFF
TGTGCCAGCAGCGCTGTTCCTTCCCGGGGGGGCCGAGAAAAACTGTTTTTT
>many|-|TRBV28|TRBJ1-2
CASTGHRSNYGYTF
TGTGCCAGCACCGGACACCGCTCTAACTATGGCTACACCTTC
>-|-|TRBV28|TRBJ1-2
CASRQGRGGYTF
TGTGCCAGCAGACAGGGCCGGGGCGGCTACACCTTC
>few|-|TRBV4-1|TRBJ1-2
CASSQGPQASRYGYTF
TGCGCCAGCAGCCAAGGTCCCCAAGCCTCGAGGTATGGCTACACCTTC
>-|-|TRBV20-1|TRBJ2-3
CSARVGRRTDTQYF
TGCAGTGCTAGAGTTGGGAGGCGTACAGATACGCAGTATTTT
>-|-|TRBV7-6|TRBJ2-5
CASSPSGRMETQYF
TGTGCCAGCAGCCCCTCCGGGAGAATGGAGACCCAGTACTTC
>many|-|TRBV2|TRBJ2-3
CASSEYTQYF
TGTGCCAGCAGTGAATATACGCAGTATTTT